This T cell receptor (beta chain) derives from a study of regulatory T cells in long-lasting Graves disease. Regarding the study as a whole: Persistent Graves' patients showed a TCR diversity that was lower than that of newly diagnosed ones.

Researchers made TCR beta libraries by using iRepertoire HTBI primers and running Arm-PCR on CDR3 regions. TCRdb reprocessed the multiplex PCR reads with MiXCR, giving one entry per CDR3 protein. The table records 530,000 or so distinct CDR3 sequences, about 15% of them present only once. Regarding time point: newly diagnosed GD, antithyroid drugs for less than 3 months. From RNA extracted from PBMCs, the TCR library was made. The CDR3 sequence is 15 residues long. The V end lost 0 bases, the J end lost 1 base, and 7 bases lay between the germline ends. The germline gives CDR1 SGHRS, CDR2 YFSETQ. In this sample, this clonotype turned up a few times. Its antigen remains unidentified. This sample was also put to use in a study of T cells in Graves' hyperthyroidism and ophthalmopathy. That study adds: In blood, most of the thyroid clonotypes expanded above 0.001 were also present.

V and J are TRBV5-1 and TRBJ2-2; a possible D gene is TRBD2 (5 bases). The receptor comes from a young man with Graves disease. Sample: peripheral blood mononuclear cells (PBMCs), taken at new diagnosis, from a patient treated with antithyroid drugs. The CDR3 bases are TGCGCCAGCAGCTTGGGGACTCTGAACACCGGGGAGCTGTTTTTT. Its protein product is CASSLGTLNTGELFF.